The present TCR beta chain was sequenced within a study of T cell responses to AZD1222 COVID-19 vaccine. The data were produced by immunoSEQ multiplex PCR, yet TCRdb's version contains in-frame clones alone and is incomplete. The sample has roughly 130,000 clones, 80% to 90% seen once. Trimming took 2 bases from V and 7 from J, leaving 16 bases between them. Germline assignment: CDR1 SGDLS and CDR2 YYNGEE. The CDR3 loop spans 14 amino acids. As for this clone: Its antigen remains unknown.

Findings and limits, study-wide: Variant regions that are unmutated are reportedly the target of nearly half of spike-specific TCRs.

The receptor was isolated from an adult in good health. The sequenced sample was peripheral blood, obtained on day 0 of AZD1222 vaccination. The rearrangement uses TRBV9 and TRBJ2-7, with D perhaps assigned TRBD1 or TRBD2 (5 bases each). Here the CDR3 DNA reads TGTGCCAGCAGCGTTACTTCCGGGACGCGGGAGCAGTACTTC. Amino acids: CASSVTSGTREQYF.